The following is a T cell receptor (beta chain) sequence with its context. Its antigen is undetermined. This entry is derived from a study of blood T cell dynamics during melanoma immunotherapy. For the study at large: Patients with metastatic melanoma got pembrolizumab or nivolumab-ipilimumab as first-line care. Study-wide results and caveats: Disease-control patients' PBMC repertoires became either more clonal or more diverse at W3.

V was clipped by 6 bases and J by 4 bases; unmatched bases: 5. Germline-derived CDR1 and CDR2 are MNHNY and SVGAGI (reference sequence). CDR3 length equals 14 residues. The protocol was immunoSEQ multiplex PCR, while the TCRdb copy is restricted to in-frame clones and leaves out a portion. The data hold 10,000 or so clones, with around four fifths observed a single time. Time point specified: pre-treatment baseline. Sampling occurred pretreatment (T0) and at week 3 (W3), after cycle one of checkpoint blockade. Response was assessed by RECIST 1.1 at 12 weeks, except a couple of rapid progressors. The chain links TRBV6-6 to TRBJ1-5; 8 bases map to TRBD1. The sample in question was blood, obtained from a patient treated with checkpoint blockade. The TCR comes from a human donor with melanoma. The CDR3 DNA reads as TGTGCCAGCAGCTCGACAGGGGCAAATCAGCCCCAGCATTTT. It encodes CASSSTGANQPQHF.